This TCR beta chain was sequenced in a study of cytomegalovirus exposure and HLA in healthy donors. Study-level points and caveats: A later analysis appeared to link common viral pathogens to several of the most significant clusters. Later analysis suggested most CMV-associated TCR beta chains were HLA-restricted. Whilst most TCR sequences proved rare, a subset of public TCRs occurred across many donors.

The PCR made use of 60 Vbeta and 13 Jbeta primers. The table came from immunoSEQ multiplex PCR; TCRdb's copy has only in-frame clones and leaves some out. The sample carries about 160,000 clones, 84% recorded once. About this clone itself: The antigen is not known.

Germline V gene lookup returns CDR1 DFQATT and CDR2 SNEGSKA (reference sequence). The CDR3 is 11 residues long. V lost 6 bases and J lost 5, with 11 bases in between. This sequence was found in a man between 45 and 60 years old in good health and CMV-seropositive. Material for sequencing was PBMCs. The V gene is TRBV20-1, the J gene TRBJ2-7; maybe TRBD1 (6 bases). CDR3 in DNA: TGCAGTGCGAGGACAGTGGACGAGCAGTACTTC. Translating it yields CSARTVDEQYF.